This T cell receptor beta chain was documented in a study of OX40 agonist ivuxolimab in advanced cancers. Libraries were prepared by immunoSEQ multiplex PCR; TCRdb keeps only in-frame clonotypes and omits some of them. The table lists roughly 20,000 clones, about 89% of them singletons, with roughly 15% in the top ten. Trimming removed 2 bases from V and 4 bases from J, with 12 bases in between. The CDR3 is 15 amino acids. Germline CDR1 reads MNHEY; CDR2 reads SMNVEV (reference sequence). This receptor was taken from an adult with an advanced solid tumor such as melanoma, head and neck, liver or kidney cancer. This chain joins TRBV27 and TRBJ1-5; D might be TRBD1 (6 bases). Sequencing used CD4+ or CD8+ T cells sorted from blood, obtained in a trial of the OX40 agonist ivuxolimab. CDR3 sequence: CASSLGGAGNQPQHF. CDR3 coding DNA: TGTGCCAGCAGTTTAGGGGGGGCCGGAAATCAGCCCCAGCATTTT.